The 8 T cell receptor beta chains in this list originate from one sample, sequenced in a study of OX40 agonist ivuxolimab in advanced cancers. Clones were read by immunoSEQ multiplex PCR, and TCRdb kept only the in-frame ones, dropping some. Of roughly 50,000 clones in the sample, more than 75% were seen once. The starting material was CD4+ or CD8+ T cells sorted from blood, obtained in a trial of the OX40 agonist ivuxolimab. Receptors originate from an adult with an advanced solid tumor such as melanoma, head and neck, liver or kidney cancer.

This chain links TRBV6-4 with TRBJ2-2, with TRBD1 as a possible D gene (6 bases). Germline V gene lookup returns CDR1 MRHNA and CDR2 SNTAGT. This CDR3 region has 15 residues. V was trimmed by 6 bases and J by 4 bases, leaving 15 bases between them. CDR3 sequence: CASRAQGMGTGELFF. DNA of the CDR3: TGTGCCAGCAGGGCACAGGGTATGGGCACCGGGGAGCTGTTTTTT.

This sequence joins TRBV11-2 and TRBJ1-1; no definite D call. The germline CDR1 and CDR2 sequences are SGHAT and FQNNGV. The CDR3 is made up of 12 amino acids. The V and J ends lost 7 bases and 5 bases respectively, with 11 bases between them. CDR3 bases: TGTGCCAGCATCACGGGGAGGACTGAAGCTTTCTTT. This gives the protein CASITGRTEAFF.

The V call is TRBV7-6, the J call TRBJ1-5; possible D gene TRBD1, 5 bases. The CDR3 is 16 residues long. In germline, CDR1 is SGHVS, CDR2 FNYEAQ. Trimming stripped 0 bases from V and 3 bases from J, with 12 bases between. CDR3 residues: CASSLASSGINQPQHF. CDR3 sequence (DNA): TGTGCCAGCAGCTTAGCAAGCTCAGGGATCAATCAGCCCCAGCATTTT.

This clone was detected once. The rearrangement links TRBV6-1 to TRBJ2-3; D is uncertain. The CDR3 is made up of 15 amino acids. V lost 2 bases and J lost 2, with 11 bases in between. Germline CDR1 reads MNHNS; CDR2 reads SASEGT. This chain's CDR3 is CASSEFVSNTDTQYF. The CDR3 DNA follows: TGTGCCAGCAGTGAATTTGTCTCCAACACAGATACGCAGTATTTT.

This clone was recorded once. The chain uses TRBV30 and TRBJ1-3, with a possible D match to TRBD1 (6 bases). The V gene's germline CDR1 is GTSNPN and CDR2 SVGIG (reference sequence). The CDR3 extends over 14 amino acids. The V and J ends lost 4 bases and 0 bases respectively, with 10 bases between them. CDR3 nucleotide sequence: TGTGCCTGGAATACAGGGAACTCTGGAAACACCATATATTTT. Its protein is CAWNTGNSGNTIYF.

This chain connects TRBV27 to TRBJ1-6; 7 positions match TRBD1. The CDR3 totals 17 residues. Germline trimming cut 3 bases from V and 13 bases from J; bases unmatched to any gene: 18. CDR1 is MNHEY and CDR2 is SMNVEV in the germline V gene (reference sequence). This chain's CDR3 is CASSFGGGTAGYRPLHF. The CDR3 DNA sequence: TGTGCCAGCAGTTTTGGGGGCGGGACAGCCGGCTATAGGCCCCTCCACTTT.

J is TRBJ1-2 and V is TRBV5-1, with TRBD1 matching 8 bases. CDR3 length: 15 residues. CDR1 and CDR2 from the germline V gene are SGHRS and YFSETQ. V dropped 4 bases and J dropped 5; count of bases not matched to a gene: 10. CDR3 protein: CASSASQGAKYGYTF. For the CDR3, the DNA is TGCGCCAGCAGCGCGTCTCAGGGGGCAAAGTATGGCTACACCTTC.

This chain uses TRBV5-1 with TRBJ1-4; TRBD1 matches 9 bases. Unmatched junction bases numbered 6, after V lost 5 bases and J lost 4 bases. CDR3 length: 15 amino acids. The germline V gene has CDR1 SGHRS and CDR2 YFSETQ. For the CDR3, the DNA is TGCGCCAGCAGGTCCGGGACAGGGTTTAATGAAAAACTGTTTTTT. Translating gives CASRSGTGFNEKLFF.